These 23 T cell receptor beta chains came from one sample sequenced in a study of T-cell reconstitution after alpha-beta-depleted transplantation in children. Unique molecular identifiers were incorporated during preparation of the TCRbeta library. TCRdb itself ran the PCR reads through MiXCR, one entry per CDR3 protein. Of approximately 400,000 distinct CDR3 sequences listed, 15% to 20% were seen once; the top ten hold around 30%. The sample was PBMCs, mostly from graft donor cells, taken 360 days after TCRalphabeta/CD19-depleted stem cell transplant. These receptors were obtained from a boy in the first two years of life who had a stem cell transplant for Wiskott-Aldrich syndrome, so the T cells may come from the graft donor.

Ten or more counts support this clonotype. V is TRBV27 and J is TRBJ2-3; no clear D gene. This CDR3 spans 15 amino acids. Germline V CDR1 and CDR2: MNHEY, SMNVEV (reference sequence). Trimming shortened V by 3 bases and J by 0 bases, and 10 bases separated the two germline ends. CDR3 amino acids: CASSFVFTSTDTQYF. CDR3 nucleotide sequence: TGTGCCAGCAGTTTTGTCTTTACTAGCACAGATACGCAGTATTTT.

This sequence joins TRBV4-1 and TRBJ2-3; D unresolved. Germline CDR1 reads MGHRA; CDR2 reads YSYEKL. The CDR3 sequence is 13 residues long. The V and J ends lost 4 bases and 5 bases respectively, with 10 bases between them. The CDR3 sequence is CASSRPTEDTQYF. The CDR3 DNA follows: TGCGCCAGCAGCCGGCCGACGGAAGATACGCAGTATTTT.

V is TRBV18 and J is TRBJ2-3; 8 positions agree with TRBD2. Looked up from germline, CDR1 is KGHSH and CDR2 is LQKENI. The CDR3 has 17 amino acids. V shed 0 bases, J shed 0 bases, and the junction held 5 bases outside the gene matches. The CDR3 nucleotides are TGTGCCAGCTCACCACCGTGGGCGGGAGGAAGCACAGATACGCAGTATTTT. Translating gives CASSPPWAGGSTDTQYF. Full variable domain (remainder filled in from reference TRBV18 and TRBJ2-3): NAGVMQNPRHLVRRRGQEARLRCSPMKGHSHVYWYRQLPEEGLKFMVYLQKENIIDESGMPKERFSAEFPKEGPSILRIQQVVRGDSAAYFCASSPPWAGGSTDTQYFGPGTRLTVL.

V usage is TRBV7-2 and J usage is TRBJ2-7; D not certain. Trimming left V 2 bases short and J 1 base short, with 12 bases between. The CDR3 loop spans 15 amino acids. The germline gives CDR1 SGHTA, CDR2 FQGNSA. In DNA form, the CDR3 reads TGTGCCAGCAGCTTACGTCGGTTAACATCCTACGAGCAGTACTTC. This translates into CASSLRRLTSYEQYF.

The chain recombines TRBV29-1 with TRBJ1-1; tentative D call: TRBD1 (6 bases). The CDR3 runs 12 residues. The V end lost 7 bases, the J end lost 11 bases, and 20 bases lay between the germline ends. The V gene's germline CDR1 is SQVTM and CDR2 ANQGSEA. CDR3 region: CSAIPGVGDAFF. CDR3 DNA: TGCAGCGCAATTCCAGGGGTCGGGGACGCTTTCTTT. Using reference TRBV29-1 and TRBJ1-1 for the parts outside the CDR3, the full variable domain is SAVISQKPSRDICQRGTSLTIQCQVDSQVTMMFWYRQQPGQSLTLIATANQGSEATYESGFVIDKFPISRPNLTFSTLTVSNMSPEDSSIYLCSAIPGVGDAFFGQGTRLTVV.

The chain joins TRBV20-1 to TRBJ2-1; no clear D gene. Germline CDR1 is DFQATT and CDR2 is SNEGSKA (reference sequence). Deletions cut 3 bases from V and 6 bases from J, with 9 bases between. This CDR3 region has 12 residues. The chain's CDR3 is CSASNFLNEQFF. Written as DNA, the CDR3 is TGCAGTGCTAGTAACTTCCTCAATGAGCAGTTCTTC.

Ten or more counts support this clonotype. The V call is TRBV6-5, the J call TRBJ1-1, with TRBD1 matching over 8 bases. There are 14 residues in the CDR3. Losses at the gene ends were 2 bases for V and 6 bases for J; bases not matched to a gene: 5. Germline CDR1 reads MNHEY; CDR2 reads SVGAGI. In DNA form, the CDR3 reads TGTGCCAGCAGTTACCCAGGGGGCGCCGCTGAAGCTTTCTTT. It specifies CASSYPGGAAEAFF.

The rearrangement joins TRBV12-3 or TRBV12-4 to TRBJ1-2; D perhaps matches TRBD1 (6 bases). The CDR3 spans 17 residues. V shed 6 bases and J shed 4 bases, with 24 bases lying between them. The CDR3 sequence: CASSQSVGAGTFYGYTF. CDR3 nucleotides: TGTGCCAGCAGCCAATCTGTCGGGGCTGGGACATTCTATGGCTACACCTTC.

This clonotype was recorded a few times. The V call is TRBV6-1, the J call TRBJ1-5, with D hard to call. Germline V gene sequence: CDR1 MNHNS, CDR2 SASEGT. V lost 0 bases and J 2 bases, leaving 5 bases between the germline ends. CDR3 size: 14 residues. CDR3 loop: CASSEAIRNQPQHF. The CDR3 DNA reads as TGTGCCAGCAGTGAAGCTATCCGCAATCAGCCCCAGCATTTT.

The chain combines TRBV25-1 with TRBJ2-5, with 9 bases lining up with TRBD2. CDR3 length: 15 amino acids. Germline V gene sequence: CDR1 MGHDK, CDR2 SYGVNS. The V and J ends lost 7 bases and 3 bases, in that order; junction bases with no gene match: 9. CDR3 residues: CASTLPGLAKETQYF. The CDR3 coding sequence is TGTGCCAGCACCCTCCCGGGACTAGCTAAAGAGACCCAGTACTTC.

This clonotype occurred a few times. V gene TRBV6-5 combines with J gene TRBJ2-7; 8 bases fit TRBD1. CDR1 and CDR2 (germline): MNHEY, SVGAGI. The CDR3 extends over 12 amino acids. The ends lost 8 bases at V and 3 bases at J; junction bases unmatched: 3. CDR3 sequence (DNA): TGTGCCAGCCAGGGGGCAGTCTACGAGCAGTACTTC. Translation gives CASQGAVYEQYF.

The table lists this clonotype with many counts. This sequence joins TRBV29-1 and TRBJ2-5; 7 nucleotides agree with TRBD1. The CDR3 is 14 amino acids. With V trimmed by 6 bases and J by 4 bases, 11 bases remained unmatched. The germline CDR1 and CDR2 sequences are SQVTM and ANQGSEA. The CDR3: CSVDFRQGRETQYF. For the CDR3, the DNA is TGCAGCGTAGATTTTCGACAGGGCCGAGAGACCCAGTACTTC.

The chain is built from TRBV6-5 and TRBJ2-1; 7 nucleotides line up with TRBD1. The CDR3 runs 14 residues. Unmatched junction bases numbered 4, after V lost 2 bases and J lost 6 bases. Germline CDR1 reads MNHEY; CDR2 reads SVGAGI. The CDR3 is CASSYTRQGNEQFF. CDR3 DNA: TGTGCCAGCAGTTACACCAGACAGGGCAATGAGCAGTTCTTC.

V is TRBV20-1 and J is TRBJ1-6; no reliable D call. The CDR3 is 13 residues long. V was shortened by 0 bases and J by 6 bases, with 6 bases between the two germline ends. Germline CDR1 reads DFQATT; CDR2 reads SNEGSKA (reference sequence). In nucleotides, the CDR3 is TGCAGTGCTAGAGATCGAACTAATTCACCCCTCCACTTT. This translates into CSARDRTNSPLHF.

This clonotype showed up just a few times. The rearrangement links TRBV12-3 or TRBV12-4 to TRBJ2-1; 8 bases align to TRBD2. Trimming took 4 bases from V and 4 from J; bases not matched to a gene: 12. This CDR3 spans 17 amino acids. The CDR3 here is CASSSTVAGPAYNEQFF. CDR3 sequence (DNA): TGTGCCAGCAGTTCGACAGTAGCGGGACCTGCTTACAATGAGCAGTTCTTC.

In its sample, this clonotype was seen many times. Here the CDR3 DNA reads TGTGCCAGCAGCCCGAATTTGTGGGGGTCTGGGGCCAACGTCCTGACTTTC. Translating gives CASSPNLWGSGANVLTF. The chain joins TRBV3-1 to TRBJ2-6; D may match TRBD1 or TRBD2 (5 bases each). V lost 4 bases, J lost 1 base, and 14 bases lay in between. Germline assignment: CDR1 LGHDT and CDR2 YNNKEL (reference sequence). CDR3 length equals 17 residues.

This clonotype was counted at least ten times. The chain carries TRBV28 and TRBJ1-6; no definite D call. Trimming took off 2 bases at V and 8 bases at J, with 4 bases between the two ends. The germline CDR1 and CDR2 sequences are MDHEN and SYDVKM. The CDR3 spans 12 residues. The CDR3 here is CASSLQDSPLHF. CDR3 sequence (DNA): TGTGCCAGCAGTTTACAGGATTCACCCCTCCACTTT. Variable domain in full (rest from reference TRBV28 and TRBJ1-6): DVKVTQSSRYLVKRTGEKVFLECVQDMDHENMFWYRQDPGLGLRLIYFSYDVKMKEKGDIPEGYSVSREKKERFSLILESASTNQTSMYLCASSLQDSPLHFGNGTRLTVT.

This clonotype was detected ten times or more. The chain employs TRBV24-1 and TRBJ2-1, with 13 bases identical to TRBD2. The CDR3 runs to 17 residues. V shed 3 bases, J shed 7 bases, and the junction held 8 bases outside the gene matches. CDR1 and CDR2 (germline): KGHDR, SFDVKD. The CDR3 bases are TGTGCCACCAGTGATCGTGGACTAGCGGGAGTCTTAAATGAGCAGTTCTTC. Its translation: CATSDRGLAGVLNEQFF.

This clonotype occurred a few times. The chain has TRBV6-2 or TRBV6-3 and TRBJ2-3; 16 bases map to TRBD2. After removal of 5 bases from V and 0 bases from J, the junction contained 14 bases not matched to a gene. The CDR3 has 21 amino acids. Germline lookup yields CDR1 MNHEY and CDR2 SVGEGT. CDR3 DNA sequence: TGTGCCAGCAGTCCCCCTCGGGGACTAGCGGGAGGGCCCTTTAGCACAGATACGCAGTATTTT. Protein product: CASSPPRGLAGGPFSTDTQYF.

This clonotype was seen only a few times. This rearrangement joins TRBV7-9 to TRBJ1-1; no reliable D call. CDR1 and CDR2 from the germline V gene are SEHNR and FQNEAQ (reference sequence). Trimming left V 2 bases short and J 10 bases short, with 20 bases between. CDR3 size: 15 residues. CDR3 sequence reads: CASSLWNKEPAGAFF. In nucleotides, the CDR3 is TGTGCCAGCAGCTTATGGAATAAGGAACCAGCTGGAGCTTTCTTT.

This clonotype was recorded a few times. One end of the junction does not line up with germline, which may come from a read error. J is TRBJ2-5 and V is TRBV7-9, with D possibly being TRBD1 (6 bases). Germline-derived CDR1 and CDR2 are SEHNR and FQNEAQ (reference sequence). The CDR3 runs 11 residues. The CDR3 DNA reads as TGTGCCAGCAGCTTGAACAGGGAAGGGTCCTTC. This translates into CASSLNREGSF.

CDR3 in amino acids: CASSYPPGQGYGTDTQYF. The DNA for the CDR3 is TGTGCCAGCAGTTACCCCCCGGGACAGGGTTATGGCACAGATACGCAGTATTTT. The J gene is TRBJ2-3, the V gene TRBV28; TRBD1 aligns across 9 bases. From germline, CDR1 is MDHEN and CDR2 SYDVKM. This CDR3 has 18 residues. V dropped 4 bases and J dropped 1; count of bases not matched to a gene: 12.

The chain carries TRBV12-3 or TRBV12-4 and TRBJ1-1; a possible D gene is TRBD1 (6 bases). The V end was cut by 4 bases, the J end by 1 base, with 13 bases between. The CDR3 has 15 residues. Here the CDR3 reads CASSSTGTTNTEAFF. The CDR3 coding sequence is TGTGCCAGCAGTTCCACCGGGACAACGAACACTGAAGCTTTCTTT.